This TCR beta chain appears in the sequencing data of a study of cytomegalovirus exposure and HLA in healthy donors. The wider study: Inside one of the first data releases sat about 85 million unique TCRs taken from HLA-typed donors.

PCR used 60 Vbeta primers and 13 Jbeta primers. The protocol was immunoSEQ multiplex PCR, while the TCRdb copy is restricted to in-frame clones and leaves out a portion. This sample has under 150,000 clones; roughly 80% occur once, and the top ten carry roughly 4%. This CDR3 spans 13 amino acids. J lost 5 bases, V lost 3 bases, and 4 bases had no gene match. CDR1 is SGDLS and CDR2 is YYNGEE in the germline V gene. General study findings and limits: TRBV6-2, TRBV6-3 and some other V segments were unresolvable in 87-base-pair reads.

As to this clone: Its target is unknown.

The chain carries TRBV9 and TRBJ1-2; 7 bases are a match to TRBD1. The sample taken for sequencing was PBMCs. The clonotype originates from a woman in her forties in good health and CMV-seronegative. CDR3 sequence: CASSGGTAYGYTF. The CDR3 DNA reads TGTGCCAGCAGCGGCGGGACAGCTTATGGCTACACCTTC.